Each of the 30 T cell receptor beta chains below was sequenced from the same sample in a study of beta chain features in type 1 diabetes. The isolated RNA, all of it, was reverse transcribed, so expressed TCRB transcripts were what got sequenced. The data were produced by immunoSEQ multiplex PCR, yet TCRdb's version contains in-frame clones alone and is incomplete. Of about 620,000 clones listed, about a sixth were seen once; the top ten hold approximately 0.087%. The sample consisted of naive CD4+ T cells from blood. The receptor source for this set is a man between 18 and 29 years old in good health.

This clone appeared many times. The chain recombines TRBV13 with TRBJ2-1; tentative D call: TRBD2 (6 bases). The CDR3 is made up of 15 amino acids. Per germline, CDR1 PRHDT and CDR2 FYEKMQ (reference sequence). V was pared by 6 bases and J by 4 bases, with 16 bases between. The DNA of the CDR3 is TGTGCCAGCAGAGCGGGCTACTCCATTTACAATGAGCAGTTCTTC. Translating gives CASRAGYSIYNEQFF.

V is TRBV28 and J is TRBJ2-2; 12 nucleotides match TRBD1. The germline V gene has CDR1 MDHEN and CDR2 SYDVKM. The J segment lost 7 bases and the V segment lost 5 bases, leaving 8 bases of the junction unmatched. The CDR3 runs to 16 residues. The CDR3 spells CASSVPGQGAIGELFF. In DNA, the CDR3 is TGTGCCAGCAGTGTTCCGGGACAGGGGGCGATCGGGGAGCTGTTTTTT.

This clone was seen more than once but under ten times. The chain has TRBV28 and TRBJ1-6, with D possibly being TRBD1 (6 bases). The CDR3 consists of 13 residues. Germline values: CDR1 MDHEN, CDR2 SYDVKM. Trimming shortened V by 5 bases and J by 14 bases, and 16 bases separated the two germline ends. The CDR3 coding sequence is TGTGCCAGCAGTCCAACACAGGGATTCACCCTCCACTTT. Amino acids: CASSPTQGFTLHF.

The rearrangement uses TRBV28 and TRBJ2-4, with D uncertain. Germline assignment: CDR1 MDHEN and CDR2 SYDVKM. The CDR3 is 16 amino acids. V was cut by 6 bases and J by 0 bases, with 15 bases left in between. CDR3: CASSQRAALAKNIQYF. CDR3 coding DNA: TGTGCCAGCAGCCAAAGGGCAGCCTTAGCCAAAAACATTCAGTACTTC.

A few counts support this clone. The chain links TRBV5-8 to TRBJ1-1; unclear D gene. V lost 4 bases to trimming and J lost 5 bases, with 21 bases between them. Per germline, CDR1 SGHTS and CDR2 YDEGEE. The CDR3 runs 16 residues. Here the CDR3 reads CASSPSLLGSRTEAFF. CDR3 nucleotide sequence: TGTGCCAGCAGCCCTAGCCTGCTGGGATCGAGGACTGAAGCTTTCTTT.

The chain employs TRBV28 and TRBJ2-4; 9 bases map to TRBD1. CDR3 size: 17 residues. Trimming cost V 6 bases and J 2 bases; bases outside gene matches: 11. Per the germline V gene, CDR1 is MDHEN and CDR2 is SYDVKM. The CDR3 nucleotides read TGTGCCAGCAGACCCCCCGGGACAGGGTTGACCAAAAACATTCAGTACTTC. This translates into CASRPPGTGLTKNIQYF. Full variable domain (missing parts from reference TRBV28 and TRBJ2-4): DVKVTQSSRYLVKRTGEKVFLECVQDMDHENMFWYRQDPGLGLRLIYFSYDVKMKEKGDIPEGYSVSREKKERFSLILESASTNQTSMYLCASRPPGTGLTKNIQYFGAGTRLSVL.

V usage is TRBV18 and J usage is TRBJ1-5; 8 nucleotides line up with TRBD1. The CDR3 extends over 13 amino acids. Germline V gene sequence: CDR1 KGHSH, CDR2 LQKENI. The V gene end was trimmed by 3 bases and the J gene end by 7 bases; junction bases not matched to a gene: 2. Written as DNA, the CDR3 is TGTGCCAGCTCACCCACAGGGGGACAGCCCCAGCATTTT. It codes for CASSPTGGQPQHF.

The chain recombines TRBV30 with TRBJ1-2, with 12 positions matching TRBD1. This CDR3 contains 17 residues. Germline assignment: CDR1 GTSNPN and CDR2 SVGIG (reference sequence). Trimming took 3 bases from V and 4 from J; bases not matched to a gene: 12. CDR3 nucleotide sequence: TGTGCCTGGAGAAGGCGGGGACAGGGGGCTTCCCTCTATGGCTACACCTTC. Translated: CAWRRRGQGASLYGYTF.

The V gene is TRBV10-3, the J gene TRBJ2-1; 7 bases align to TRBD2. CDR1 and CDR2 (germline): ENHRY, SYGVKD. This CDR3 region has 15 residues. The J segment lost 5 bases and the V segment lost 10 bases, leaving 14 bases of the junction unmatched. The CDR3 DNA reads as TGTGCCACGCGGGGGTCTAGCGGCGAACACAATGAGCAGTTCTTC. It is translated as CATRGSSGEHNEQFF.

The CDR3 here is CASSLVTGTSGINEQFF. The CDR3 DNA reads as TGTGCCAGCAGCTTAGTGACCGGGACTAGCGGGATCAATGAGCAGTTCTTC. J is TRBJ2-1 and V is TRBV7-2; 13 bases align to TRBD2. The CDR3 is 17 residues long. Unmatched junction bases numbered 6, after V lost 1 base and J lost 6 bases. CDR1 and CDR2 from the germline V gene are SGHTA and FQGNSA.

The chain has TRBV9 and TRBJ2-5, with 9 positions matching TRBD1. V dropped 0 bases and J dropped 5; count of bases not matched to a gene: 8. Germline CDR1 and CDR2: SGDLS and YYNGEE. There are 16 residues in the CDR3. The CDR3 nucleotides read TGTGCCAGCAGCGTAGGGGACAGGGTCGCGGGGGAGACCCAGTACTTC. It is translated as CASSVGDRVAGETQYF.

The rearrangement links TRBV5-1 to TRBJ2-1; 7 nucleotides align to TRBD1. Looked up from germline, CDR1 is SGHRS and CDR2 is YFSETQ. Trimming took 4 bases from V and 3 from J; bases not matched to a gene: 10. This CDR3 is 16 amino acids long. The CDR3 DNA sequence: TGCGCCAGCAGCCCCCCGACAGGGCGGCTCTACAATGAGCAGTTCTTC. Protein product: CASSPPTGRLYNEQFF.

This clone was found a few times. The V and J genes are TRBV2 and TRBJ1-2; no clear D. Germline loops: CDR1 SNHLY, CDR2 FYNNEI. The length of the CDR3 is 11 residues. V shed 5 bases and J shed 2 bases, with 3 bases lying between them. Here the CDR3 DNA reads TGTGCCAGCAGTCTAAACTATGGCTACACCTTC. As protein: CASSLNYGYTF.

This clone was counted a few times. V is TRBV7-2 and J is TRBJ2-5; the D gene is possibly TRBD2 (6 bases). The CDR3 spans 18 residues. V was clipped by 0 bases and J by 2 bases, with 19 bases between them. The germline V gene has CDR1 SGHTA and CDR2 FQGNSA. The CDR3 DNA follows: TGTGCCAGCAGCTTAGCGATCGGGACTCGGCGGTTTCAAGAGACCCAGTACTTC. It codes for CASSLAIGTRRFQETQYF.

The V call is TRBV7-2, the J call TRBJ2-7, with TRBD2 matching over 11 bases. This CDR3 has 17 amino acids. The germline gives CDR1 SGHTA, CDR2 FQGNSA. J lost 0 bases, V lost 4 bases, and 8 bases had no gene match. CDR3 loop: CASSYGLAGRSSYEQYF. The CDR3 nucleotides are TGTGCCAGCAGCTATGGACTAGCGGGTCGGAGCTCCTACGAGCAGTACTTC.

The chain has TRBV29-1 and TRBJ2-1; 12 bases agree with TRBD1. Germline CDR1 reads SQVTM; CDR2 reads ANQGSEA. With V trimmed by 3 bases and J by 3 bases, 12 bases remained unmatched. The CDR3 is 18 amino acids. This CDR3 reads CSVEGGQGAVSGYNEQFF. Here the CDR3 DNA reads TGCAGCGTTGAGGGGGGACAGGGGGCGGTGTCAGGCTACAATGAGCAGTTCTTC.

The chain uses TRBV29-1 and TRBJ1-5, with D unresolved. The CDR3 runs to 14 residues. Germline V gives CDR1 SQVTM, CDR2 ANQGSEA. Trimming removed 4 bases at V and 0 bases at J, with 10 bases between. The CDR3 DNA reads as TGCAGCGTTGGGTCTTCATATAGCAATCAGCCCCAGCATTTT. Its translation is CSVGSSYSNQPQHF. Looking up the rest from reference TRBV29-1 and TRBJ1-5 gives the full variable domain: SAVISQKPSRDICQRGTSLTIQCQVDSQVTMMFWYRQQPGQSLTLIATANQGSEATYESGFVIDKFPISRPNLTFSTLTVSNMSPEDSSIYLCSVGSSYSNQPQHFGDGTRLSIL.

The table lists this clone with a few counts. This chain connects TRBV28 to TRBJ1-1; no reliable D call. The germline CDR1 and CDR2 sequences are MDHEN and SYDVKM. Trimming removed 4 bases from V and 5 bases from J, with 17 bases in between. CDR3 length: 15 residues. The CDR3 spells CASSSLGERVTEAFF. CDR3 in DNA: TGTGCCAGCAGTTCCCTAGGAGAGAGGGTGACTGAAGCTTTCTTT.

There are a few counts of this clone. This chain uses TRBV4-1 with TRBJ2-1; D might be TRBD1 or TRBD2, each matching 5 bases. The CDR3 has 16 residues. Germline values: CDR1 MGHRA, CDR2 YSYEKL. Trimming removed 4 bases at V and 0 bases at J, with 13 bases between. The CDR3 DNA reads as TGCGCCAGCAGCCCGGGGACGACGAGCTCCTACAATGAGCAGTTCTTC. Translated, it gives CASSPGTTSSYNEQFF.

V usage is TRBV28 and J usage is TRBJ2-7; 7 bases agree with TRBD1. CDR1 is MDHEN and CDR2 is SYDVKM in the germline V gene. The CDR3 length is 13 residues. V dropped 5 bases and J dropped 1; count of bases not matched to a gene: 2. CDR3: CASSPDRSYEQYF. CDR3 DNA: TGTGCCAGCAGTCCGGACAGGTCCTACGAGCAGTACTTC. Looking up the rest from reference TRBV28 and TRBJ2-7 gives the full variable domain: DVKVTQSSRYLVKRTGEKVFLECVQDMDHENMFWYRQDPGLGLRLIYFSYDVKMKEKGDIPEGYSVSREKKERFSLILESASTNQTSMYLCASSPDRSYEQYFGPGTRLTVT.

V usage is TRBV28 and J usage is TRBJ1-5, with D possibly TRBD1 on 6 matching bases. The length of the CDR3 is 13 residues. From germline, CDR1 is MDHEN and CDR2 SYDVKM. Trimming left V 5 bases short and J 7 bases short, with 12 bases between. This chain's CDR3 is CASSPPRGQPQHF. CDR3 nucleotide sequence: TGTGCCAGCAGTCCCCCCAGGGGACAGCCCCAGCATTTT. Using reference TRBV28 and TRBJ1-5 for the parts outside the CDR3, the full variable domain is DVKVTQSSRYLVKRTGEKVFLECVQDMDHENMFWYRQDPGLGLRLIYFSYDVKMKEKGDIPEGYSVSREKKERFSLILESASTNQTSMYLCASSPPRGQPQHFGDGTRLSIL.

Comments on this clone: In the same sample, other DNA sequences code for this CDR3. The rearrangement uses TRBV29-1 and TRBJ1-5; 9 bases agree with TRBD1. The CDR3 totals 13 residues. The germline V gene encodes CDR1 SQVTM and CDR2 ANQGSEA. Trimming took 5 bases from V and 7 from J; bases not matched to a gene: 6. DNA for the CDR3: TGCAGCGTTTCGGACAGGGGAGGCCAGCCCCAGCATTTT. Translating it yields CSVSDRGGQPQHF.

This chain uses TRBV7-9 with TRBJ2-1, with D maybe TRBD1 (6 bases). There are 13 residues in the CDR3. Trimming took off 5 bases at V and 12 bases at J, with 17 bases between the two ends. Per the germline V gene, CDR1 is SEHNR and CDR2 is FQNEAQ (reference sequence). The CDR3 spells CASSKQDSQSQFF. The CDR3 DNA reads TGTGCCAGCAGCAAACAGGACAGTCAATCGCAGTTCTTC. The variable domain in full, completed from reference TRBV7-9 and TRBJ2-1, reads DTGVSQNPRHKITKRGQNVTFRCDPISEHNRLYWYRQTLGQGPEFLTYFQNEAQLEKSRLLSDRFSAERPKGSFSTLEIQRTEQGDSAMYLCASSKQDSQSQFFGPGTRLTVL.

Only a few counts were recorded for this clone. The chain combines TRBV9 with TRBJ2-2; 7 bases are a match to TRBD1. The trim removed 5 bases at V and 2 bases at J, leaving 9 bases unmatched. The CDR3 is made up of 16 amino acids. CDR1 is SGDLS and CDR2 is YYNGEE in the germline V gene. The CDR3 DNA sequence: TGTGCCAGCAGTCTAACAGGGGCCCATAACACCGGGGAGCTGTTTTTT. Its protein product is CASSLTGAHNTGELFF.

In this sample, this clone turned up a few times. The CDR3: CASSDVPGTNYGYTF. The CDR3, as DNA: TGTGCCAGCAGTGACGTGCCAGGGACTAACTATGGCTACACCTTC. The rearrangement joins TRBV6-4 to TRBJ1-2, with D possibly TRBD1 on 5 matching bases. V was cut by 2 bases and J by 0 bases, with 10 bases left in between. Germline lookup yields CDR1 MRHNA and CDR2 SNTAGT. The CDR3 loop spans 15 amino acids.

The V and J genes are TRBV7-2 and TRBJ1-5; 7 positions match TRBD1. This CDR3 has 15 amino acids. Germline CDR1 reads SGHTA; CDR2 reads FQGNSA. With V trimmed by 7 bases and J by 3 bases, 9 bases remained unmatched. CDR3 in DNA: TGTGCCAGCAACCCGGGACAGACACCCAATCAGCCCCAGCATTTT. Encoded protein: CASNPGQTPNQPQHF.

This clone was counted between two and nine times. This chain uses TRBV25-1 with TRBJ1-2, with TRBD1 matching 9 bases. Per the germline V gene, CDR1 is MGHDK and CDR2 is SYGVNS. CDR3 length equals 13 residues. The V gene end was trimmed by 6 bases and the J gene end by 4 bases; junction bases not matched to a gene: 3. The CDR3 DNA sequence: TGTGCCAGCAGGGGGACAGGGATCTATGGCTACACCTTC. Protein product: CASRGTGIYGYTF.

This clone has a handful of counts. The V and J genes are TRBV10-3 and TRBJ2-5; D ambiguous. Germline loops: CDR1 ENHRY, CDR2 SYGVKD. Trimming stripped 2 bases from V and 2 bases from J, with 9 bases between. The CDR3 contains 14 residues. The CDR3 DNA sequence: TGTGCCATCAGTGAGGAGCCAGTTCAAGAGACCCAGTACTTC. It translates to CAISEEPVQETQYF.

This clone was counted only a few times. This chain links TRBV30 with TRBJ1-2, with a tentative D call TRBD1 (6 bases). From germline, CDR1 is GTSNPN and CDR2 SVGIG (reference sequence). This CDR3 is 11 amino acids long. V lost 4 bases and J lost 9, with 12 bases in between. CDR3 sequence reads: CAWTAGVSYTF. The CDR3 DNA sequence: TGTGCCTGGACGGCAGGGGTGAGCTACACCTTC. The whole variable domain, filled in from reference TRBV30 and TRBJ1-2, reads SQTIHQWPATLVQPVGSPLSLECTVEGTSNPNLYWYRQAAGRGLQLLFYSVGIGQISSEVPQNLSASRPQDRQFILSSKKLLLSDSGFYLCAWTAGVSYTFGSGTRLTVV.

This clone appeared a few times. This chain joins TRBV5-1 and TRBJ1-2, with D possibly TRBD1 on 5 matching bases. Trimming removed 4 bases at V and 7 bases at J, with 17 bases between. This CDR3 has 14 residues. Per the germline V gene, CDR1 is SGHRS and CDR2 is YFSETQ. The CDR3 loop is CASSQPGGAGGYTF. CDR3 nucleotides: TGCGCCAGCAGCCAACCTGGAGGGGCTGGTGGCTACACCTTC. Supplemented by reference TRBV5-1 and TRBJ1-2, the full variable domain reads KAGVTQTPRYLIKTRGQQVTLSCSPISGHRSVSWYQQTPGQGLQFLFEYFSETQRNKGNFPGRFSGRQFSNSRSEMNVSTLELGDSALYLCASSQPGGAGGYTFGSGTRLTVV.